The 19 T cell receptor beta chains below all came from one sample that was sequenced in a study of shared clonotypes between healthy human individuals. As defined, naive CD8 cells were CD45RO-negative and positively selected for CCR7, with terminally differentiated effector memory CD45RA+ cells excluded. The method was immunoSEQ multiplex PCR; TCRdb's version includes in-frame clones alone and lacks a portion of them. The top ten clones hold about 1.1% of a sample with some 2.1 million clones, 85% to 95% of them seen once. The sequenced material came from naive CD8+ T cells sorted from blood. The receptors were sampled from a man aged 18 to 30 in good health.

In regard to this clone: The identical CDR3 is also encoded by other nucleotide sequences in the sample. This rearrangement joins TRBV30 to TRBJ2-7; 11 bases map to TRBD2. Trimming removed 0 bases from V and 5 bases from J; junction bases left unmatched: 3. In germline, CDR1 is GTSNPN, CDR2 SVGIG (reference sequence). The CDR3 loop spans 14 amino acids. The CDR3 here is CAWSVLAGVDEQYF. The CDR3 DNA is TGTGCCTGGAGTGTACTAGCGGGAGTGGACGAGCAGTACTTC. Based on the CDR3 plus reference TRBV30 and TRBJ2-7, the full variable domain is SQTIHQWPATLVQPVGSPLSLECTVEGTSNPNLYWYRQAAGRGLQLLFYSVGIGQISSEVPQNLSASRPQDRQFILSSKKLLLSDSGFYLCAWSVLAGVDEQYFGPGTRLTVT.

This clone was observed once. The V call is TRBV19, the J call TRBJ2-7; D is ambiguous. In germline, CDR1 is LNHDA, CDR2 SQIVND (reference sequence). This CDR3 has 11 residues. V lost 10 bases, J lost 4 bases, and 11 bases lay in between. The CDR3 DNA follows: TGTGCCACCGCTGTGGGTTACGAGCAGTACTTC. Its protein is CATAVGYEQYF. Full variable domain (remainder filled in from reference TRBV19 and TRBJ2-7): DGGITQSPKYLFRKEGQNVTLSCEQNLNHDAMYWYRQDPGQGLRLIYYSQIVNDFQKGDIAEGYSVSREKKESFPLTVTSAQKNPTAFYLCATAVGYEQYFGPGTRLTVT.

The CDR3 DNA reads as TGTGCCAGCAGTGGATACACCGGGGAGCTGTTTTTT. Residues: CASSGYTGELFF. The chain carries TRBV6-6 and TRBJ2-2; unclear D gene. V was trimmed by 5 bases and J by 3 bases, leaving 4 bases between them. This CDR3 has 12 amino acids. CDR1 MNHNY and CDR2 SVGAGI come from the germline V gene (reference sequence).

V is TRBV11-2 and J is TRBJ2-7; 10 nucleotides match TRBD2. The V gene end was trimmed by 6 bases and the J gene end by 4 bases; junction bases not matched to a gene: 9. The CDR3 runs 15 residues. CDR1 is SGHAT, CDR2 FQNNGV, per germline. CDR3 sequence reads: CASSILAGASYEQYF. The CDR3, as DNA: TGTGCCAGCAGTATCCTAGCGGGAGCTTCTTACGAGCAGTACTTC.

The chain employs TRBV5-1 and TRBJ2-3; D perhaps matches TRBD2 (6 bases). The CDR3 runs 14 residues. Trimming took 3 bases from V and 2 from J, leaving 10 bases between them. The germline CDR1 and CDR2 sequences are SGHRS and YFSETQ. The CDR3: CASSSTGDTDTQYF. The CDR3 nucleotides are TGCGCCAGCAGCTCAACGGGGGACACAGATACGCAGTATTTT.

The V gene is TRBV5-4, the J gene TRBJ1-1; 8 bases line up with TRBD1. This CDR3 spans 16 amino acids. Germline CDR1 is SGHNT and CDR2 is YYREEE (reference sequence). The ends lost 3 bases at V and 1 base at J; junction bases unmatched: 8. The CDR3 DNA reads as TGTGCCAGCAGCTCGGGGACAGGCCTGGGGAACACTGAAGCTTTCTTT. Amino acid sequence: CASSSGTGLGNTEAFF.

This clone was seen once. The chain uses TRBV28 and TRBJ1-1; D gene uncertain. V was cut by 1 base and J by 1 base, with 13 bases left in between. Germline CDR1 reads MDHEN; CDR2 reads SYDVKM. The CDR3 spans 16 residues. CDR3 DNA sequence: TGTGCCAGCAGTTTATCGTGGGCGGAAACGAACACTGAAGCTTTCTTT. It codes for CASSLSWAETNTEAFF. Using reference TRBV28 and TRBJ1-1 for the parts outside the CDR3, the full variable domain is DVKVTQSSRYLVKRTGEKVFLECVQDMDHENMFWYRQDPGLGLRLIYFSYDVKMKEKGDIPEGYSVSREKKERFSLILESASTNQTSMYLCASSLSWAETNTEAFFGQGTRLTVV.

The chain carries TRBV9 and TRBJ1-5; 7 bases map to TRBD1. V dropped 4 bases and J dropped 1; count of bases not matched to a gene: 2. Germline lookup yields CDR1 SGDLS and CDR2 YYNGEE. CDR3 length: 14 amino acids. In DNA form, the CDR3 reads TGTGCCAGCAGCCCGACAGGGAGCAATCAGCCCCAGCATTTT. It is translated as CASSPTGSNQPQHF.

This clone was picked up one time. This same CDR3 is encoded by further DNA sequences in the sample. The CDR3 bases are TGTGCCAGCAGCTTAGCGGGAGATGAGCAGTTCTTC. Translation gives CASSLAGDEQFF. The chain carries TRBV13 and TRBJ2-1; possible D gene TRBD2, 6 bases. Trimming removed 1 base from V and 8 bases from J, with 6 bases in between. The CDR3 totals 12 residues. Germline V gives CDR1 PRHDT, CDR2 FYEKMQ (reference sequence).

The CDR3 reads CASSYARGDREKLFF. Here the CDR3 DNA reads TGTGCCAGCAGTTACGCGAGGGGAGATCGGGAAAAACTGTTTTTT. The chain couples TRBV6-5 to TRBJ1-4; possibly TRBD1 for D (5 bases). CDR1 is MNHEY, CDR2 SVGAGI, per germline. V was shortened by 2 bases and J by 8 bases, with 15 bases between the two germline ends. CDR3 length: 15 residues.

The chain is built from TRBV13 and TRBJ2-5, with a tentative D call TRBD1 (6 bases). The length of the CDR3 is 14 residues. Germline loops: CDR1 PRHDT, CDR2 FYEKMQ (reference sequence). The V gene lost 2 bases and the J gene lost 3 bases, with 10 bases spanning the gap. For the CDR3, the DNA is TGTGCCAGCAGCTTAACATCAGGGGAAGAGACCCAGTACTTC. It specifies CASSLTSGEETQYF.

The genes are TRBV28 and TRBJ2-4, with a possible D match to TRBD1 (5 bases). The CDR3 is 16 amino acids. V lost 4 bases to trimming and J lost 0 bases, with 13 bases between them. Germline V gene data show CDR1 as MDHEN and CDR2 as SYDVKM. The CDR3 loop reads CASSSQTELAKNIQYF. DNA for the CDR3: TGTGCCAGCAGTTCGCAGACAGAGCTAGCCAAAAACATTCAGTACTTC.

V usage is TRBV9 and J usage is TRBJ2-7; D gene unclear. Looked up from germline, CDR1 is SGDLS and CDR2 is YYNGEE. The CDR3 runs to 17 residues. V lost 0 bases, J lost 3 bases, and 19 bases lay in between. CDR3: CASSVDSGYGIYYEQYF. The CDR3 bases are TGTGCCAGCAGCGTAGATTCGGGCTATGGAATCTACTACGAGCAGTACTTC.

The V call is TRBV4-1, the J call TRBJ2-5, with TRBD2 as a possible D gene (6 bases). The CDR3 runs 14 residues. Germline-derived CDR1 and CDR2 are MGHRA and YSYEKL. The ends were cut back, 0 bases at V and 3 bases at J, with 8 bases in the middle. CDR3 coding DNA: TGCGCCAGCAGCCAAGAGGAGGGCAAAGAGACCCAGTACTTC. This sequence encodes CASSQEEGKETQYF.

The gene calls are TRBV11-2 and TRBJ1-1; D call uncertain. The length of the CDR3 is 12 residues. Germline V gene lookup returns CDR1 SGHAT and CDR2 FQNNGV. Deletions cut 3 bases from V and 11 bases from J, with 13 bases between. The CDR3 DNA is TGTGCCAGCAGCTTGGCCCCGGTCGAGGCTTTCTTT. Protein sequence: CASSLAPVEAFF.

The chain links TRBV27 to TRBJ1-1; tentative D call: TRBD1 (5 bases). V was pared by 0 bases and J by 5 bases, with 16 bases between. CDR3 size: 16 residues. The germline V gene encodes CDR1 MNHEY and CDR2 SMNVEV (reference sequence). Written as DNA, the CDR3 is TGTGCCAGCAGTTTATCGGCCGGGACGGATAATACTGAAGCTTTCTTT. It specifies CASSLSAGTDNTEAFF.

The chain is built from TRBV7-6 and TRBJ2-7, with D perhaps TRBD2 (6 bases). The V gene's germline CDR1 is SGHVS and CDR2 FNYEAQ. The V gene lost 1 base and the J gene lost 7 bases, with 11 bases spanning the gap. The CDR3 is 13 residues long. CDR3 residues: CASSLVVGREQYF. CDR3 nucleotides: TGTGCCAGCAGCTTAGTAGTGGGGAGGGAGCAGTACTTC.

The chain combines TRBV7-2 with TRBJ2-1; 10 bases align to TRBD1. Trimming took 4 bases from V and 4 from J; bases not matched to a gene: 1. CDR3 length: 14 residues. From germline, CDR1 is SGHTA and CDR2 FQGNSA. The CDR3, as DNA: TGTGCCAGCAGCTGGGACAGGGGATACAATGAGCAGTTCTTC. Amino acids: CASSWDRGYNEQFF.

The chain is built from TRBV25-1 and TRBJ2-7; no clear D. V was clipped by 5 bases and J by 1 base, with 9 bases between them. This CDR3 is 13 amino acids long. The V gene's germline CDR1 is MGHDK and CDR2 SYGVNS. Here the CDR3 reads CASSPPGSYEQYF. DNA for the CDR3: TGTGCCAGCAGTCCCCCAGGTTCCTACGAGCAGTACTTC.